The 10 T cell receptor beta chains below come from one sample, sequenced in a study of T-cell reconstitution after alpha-beta-depleted transplantation in children. The TCRbeta library incorporated unique molecular identifiers. TCRdb passed the PCR reads through MiXCR, listing each CDR3 protein once. The table records 80,000 to 95,000 distinct CDR3 sequences, 8% to 9% of them present only once. This specimen consisted of PBMCs from the stem cell graft donor, obtained from the stem cell graft. These receptors were taken from a human donor who donated a stem cell graft to a child with congenital amegakaryocytic thrombocytopenia.

This chain links TRBV7-3 with TRBJ2-2; D gene unclear. The CDR3 has 14 residues. The germline CDR1 and CDR2 sequences are SGHTA and FQGTGA. Trimming removed 1 base at V and 2 bases at J, with 5 bases between. The CDR3 nucleotides read TGTGCCAGCAGCTTAAACGGAAACACCGGGGAGCTGTTTTTT. Amino acids: CASSLNGNTGELFF.

This clonotype has ten or more counts. This rearrangement joins TRBV25-1 to TRBJ2-5; 9 bases align to TRBD2. This CDR3 spans 14 amino acids. V was clipped by 10 bases and J by 4 bases; unmatched bases: 10. Germline CDR1 reads MGHDK; CDR2 reads SYGVNS. CDR3 in DNA: TGTGCCACAGGGACTAGCCGAGGGTCAGAGACCCAGTACTTC. It specifies CATGTSRGSETQYF.

The chain carries TRBV20-1 and TRBJ2-1; 8 nucleotides agree with TRBD2. Losses at the gene ends were 6 bases for V and 2 bases for J; bases not matched to a gene: 12. Germline CDR1 DFQATT, CDR2 SNEGSKA (reference sequence). The CDR3 length is 16 residues. The CDR3 spells CSAGGGALQTYNEQFF. CDR3 DNA sequence: TGCAGTGCCGGGGGGGGGGCCCTCCAAACCTACAATGAGCAGTTCTTC.

This clonotype was observed at least ten times. The junction does not match germline at one end; this may be a read error. This chain uses TRBV20-1 with TRBJ2-1; 7 bases are shared with TRBD1. Germline V gene data show CDR1 as DFQATT and CDR2 as SNEGSKA (reference sequence). This CDR3 comprises 14 residues. The chain's CDR3 is CSAKKQGVGNEQFF. CDR3 DNA: TGCAGCGCTAAGAAGCAGGGGGTGGGCAATGAGCAGTTCTTC.

This clonotype was observed at least ten times. CDR3 residues: CASSYRGPSTDTQYF. Written as DNA, the CDR3 is TGCGCCAGCAGCTACAGGGGGCCGAGCACAGATACGCAGTATTTT. The chain uses TRBV5-1 and TRBJ2-3, with TRBD1 matching 9 bases. The ends lost 3 bases at V and 0 bases at J; junction bases unmatched: 2. Germline CDR1 SGHRS, CDR2 YFSETQ. CDR3 length: 15 amino acids. The entire variable domain, with the rest obtained from reference TRBV5-1 and TRBJ2-3, is as follows: KAGVTQTPRYLIKTRGQQVTLSCSPISGHRSVSWYQQTPGQGLQFLFEYFSETQRNKGNFPGRFSGRQFSNSRSEMNVSTLELGDSALYLCASSYRGPSTDTQYFGPGTRLTVL.

This clonotype occurred many times. The genes are TRBV5-1 and TRBJ2-6; the D is unclear. V dropped 0 bases and J dropped 2 bases, with 6 bases sitting between them. Germline assignment: CDR1 SGHRS and CDR2 YFSETQ. The length of the CDR3 is 15 residues. CDR3 region: CASSLGSAGANVLTF. DNA of the CDR3: TGCGCCAGCAGCTTGGGGTCAGCTGGGGCCAACGTCCTGACTTTC. Together with reference TRBV5-1 and TRBJ2-6, the CDR3 gives the full variable domain: KAGVTQTPRYLIKTRGQQVTLSCSPISGHRSVSWYQQTPGQGLQFLFEYFSETQRNKGNFPGRFSGRQFSNSRSEMNVSTLELGDSALYLCASSLGSAGANVLTFGAGSRLTVL.

This clonotype has ten or more counts. The rearrangement joins TRBV5-1 to TRBJ2-7, with TRBD1 as a possible D gene (7 bases). This CDR3 comprises 15 residues. The germline CDR1 and CDR2 sequences are SGHRS and YFSETQ. V was clipped by 7 bases and J by 0 bases, with 17 bases between them. CDR3 DNA sequence: TGCGCCAGCCGGAGGGGGCAGGGTCTCTCCTACGAGCAGTACTTC. Amino acid sequence: CASRRGQGLSYEQYF.

The chain is built from TRBV7-2 and TRBJ2-1; D is possibly TRBD1 (5 bases). V lost 4 bases and J 6 bases, leaving 13 bases between the germline ends. Germline CDR1 SGHTA, CDR2 FQGNSA. The CDR3 contains 14 residues. The CDR3: CASSSSGPGNEQFF. In DNA form, the CDR3 reads TGTGCCAGCAGCTCTTCAGGGCCGGGCAATGAGCAGTTCTTC.

In its sample, this clonotype was seen many times. The CDR3 DNA is TGTGCCAGCAGCTCTTCAGGGGGCGGAACTGAAGCTTTCTTT. As protein: CASSSSGGGTEAFF. The genes are TRBV7-2 and TRBJ1-1; TRBD1 agrees at 8 bases. CDR3 length: 14 amino acids. Trimming removed 4 bases from V and 5 bases from J; junction bases left unmatched: 6. The germline gives CDR1 SGHTA, CDR2 FQGNSA.

This clonotype was counted at least ten times. The chain couples TRBV6-5 to TRBJ2-1; D is uncertain. V lost 2 bases to trimming and J lost 10 bases, with 18 bases between them. In germline, CDR1 is MNHEY, CDR2 SVGAGI. The CDR3 is 15 residues long. The CDR3 protein is CASSYGQAVSDEQFF. The CDR3 coding sequence is TGTGCCAGCAGTTACGGGCAGGCAGTCTCAGACGAGCAGTTCTTC.